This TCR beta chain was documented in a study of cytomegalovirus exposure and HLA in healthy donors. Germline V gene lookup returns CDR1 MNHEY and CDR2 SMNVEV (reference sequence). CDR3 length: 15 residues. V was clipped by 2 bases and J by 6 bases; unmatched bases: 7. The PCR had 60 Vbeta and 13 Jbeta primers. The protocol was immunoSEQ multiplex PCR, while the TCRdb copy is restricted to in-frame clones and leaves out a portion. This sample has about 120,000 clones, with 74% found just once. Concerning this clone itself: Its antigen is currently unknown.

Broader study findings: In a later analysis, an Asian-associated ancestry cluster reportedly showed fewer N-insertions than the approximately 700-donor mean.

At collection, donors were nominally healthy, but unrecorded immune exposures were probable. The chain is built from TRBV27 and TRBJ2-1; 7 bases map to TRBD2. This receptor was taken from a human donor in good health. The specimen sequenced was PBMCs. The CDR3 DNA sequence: TGTGCCAGCAGTTTAGGACTAGTTAATTCCAATGAGCAGTTCTTC. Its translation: CASSLGLVNSNEQFF.